The 6 T cell receptor beta chains in this list originate from one sample, sequenced in a study of monozygotic twins with inflammatory bowel disease. TCRdb re-called the 5' RACE reads and shows each CDR3 protein once, DNA omitted. The sample totals a few hundred thousand distinct CDR3 sequences. The material sequenced was blood. The receptors shown here come from a human donor with ulcerative colitis or Crohn's disease, or a healthy co-twin of an affected twin (not recorded which).

V is TRBV4-2 and J is TRBJ2-1; checking the TCRdb D call of TRBD2 is not possible without DNA. This CDR3 region has 19 residues. The germline V gene has CDR1 LGHNA and CDR2 YNFKEQ. The CDR3 spells CASSAGLAGGLRWGNEQFF.

This chain links TRBV29-1 with TRBJ2-3; with no DNA, the TCRdb D assignment of TRBD2 cannot be verified. In germline, CDR1 is SQVTM, CDR2 ANQGSEA. The CDR3 spans 16 residues. The CDR3 reads CSVEDRWLAGTDTQYF.

This chain connects TRBV20-1 to TRBJ2-5. Per germline, CDR1 DFQATT and CDR2 SNEGSKA (reference sequence). CDR3 length: 13 amino acids. The CDR3 region is CSAAAWNGETQYF.

This rearrangement joins TRBV7-2 to TRBJ1-3. CDR1 is SGHTA and CDR2 is FQGNSA in the germline V gene. The CDR3 length is 11 residues. The CDR3 reads CATGSGNTIYF.

The V gene is TRBV7-6, the J gene TRBJ2-4. In germline, CDR1 is SGHVS, CDR2 FNYEAQ. The CDR3 has 15 amino acids. The CDR3 here is CASSSEYSAKNIQYF.

The gene calls are TRBV3-1 and TRBJ2-5; the TCRdb call, TRBD2, lacks DNA for checking. Germline V lookup: CDR1 LGHDT, CDR2 YNNKEL (reference sequence). The CDR3 runs 14 residues. CDR3 protein: CASSWRWSQETQYF.